Below, one T cell receptor (beta chain) is given with its context. Its specificity is not known. Reverse transcribed after extraction, RNA yielded cDNA as the sequencing template. Produced via immunoSEQ multiplex PCR; TCRdb's table is partial and in-frame only. This table holds about 37,000 clones, approximately 54% found once. The data belong to a study of CD8+ T cells in alopecia areata. Findings of the study overall: Whereas mice showed it more clearly, TCR sharing across patients was murkier, possibly because of HLA. Normal skin's resident alphabeta T cells are sequenced alongside lesional scalp T cells. Lesional tissue from the scalp (especially in alopecia totalis/universalis) showed higher clonality than normal scalp.

Five patients' CD4+ populations were sorted into CD25+CD127- cells. Collection of lesional scalp punch biopsies and peripheral blood was performed in alopecia areata patients. Trimming cost V 2 bases and J 0 bases, with 2 bases left between them. Germline CDR1 is SNHLY and CDR2 is FYNNEI. The CDR3 has 14 residues. Sequencing used CD4+ Tregs sorted from blood. The chain has TRBV2 and TRBJ2-6; D ambiguous. The TCR comes from a human donor with alopecia areata. The DNA for the CDR3 is TGTGCCAGCAGTGAAAGCTCTGGGGCCAACGTCCTGACTTTC. Its translation: CASSESSGANVLTF.